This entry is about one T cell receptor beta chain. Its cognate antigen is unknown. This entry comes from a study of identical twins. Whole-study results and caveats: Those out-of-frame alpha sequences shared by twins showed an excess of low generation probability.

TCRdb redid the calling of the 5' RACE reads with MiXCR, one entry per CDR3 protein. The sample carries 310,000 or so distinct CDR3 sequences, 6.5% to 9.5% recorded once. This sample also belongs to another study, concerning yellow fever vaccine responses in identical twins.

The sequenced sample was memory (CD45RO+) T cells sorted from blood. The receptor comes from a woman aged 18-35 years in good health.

CDR3 residues: CASSQDRAGGHSGANVLTF. CDR3 DNA sequence: TGTGCCAGCAGCCAAGATCGAGCGGGGGGCCACTCTGGGGCCAACGTCCTGACTTTC. This sequence joins TRBV4-2 and TRBJ2-6; 9 nucleotides align to TRBD2. This CDR3 comprises 19 residues. Germline V gene data show CDR1 as LGHNA and CDR2 as YNFKEQ. V trimming: 0 bases; J trimming: 0 bases; junction bases outside the gene matches: 6.